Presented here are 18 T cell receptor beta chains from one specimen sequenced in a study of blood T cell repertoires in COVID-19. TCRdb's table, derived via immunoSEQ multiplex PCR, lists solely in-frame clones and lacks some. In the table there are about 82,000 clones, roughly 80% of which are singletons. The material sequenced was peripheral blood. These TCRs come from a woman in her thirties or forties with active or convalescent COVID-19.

CDR3 sequence reads: CASSDRGQETQYF. CDR3 DNA sequence: TGTGCCAGCTCTGACAGGGGGCAAGAGACCCAGTACTTC. The chain is built from TRBV18 and TRBJ2-5; 9 positions agree with TRBD1. Germline V CDR1 and CDR2: KGHSH, LQKENI. With V trimmed by 6 bases and J by 2 bases, 1 base remained unmatched. CDR3 length: 13 residues.

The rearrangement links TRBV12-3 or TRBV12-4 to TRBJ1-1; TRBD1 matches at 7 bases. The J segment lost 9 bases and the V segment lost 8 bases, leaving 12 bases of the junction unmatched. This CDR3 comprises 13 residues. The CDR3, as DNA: TGTGCCAGCGGACGCACGGGACAGAGCAAAGCTTTCTTT. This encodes CASGRTGQSKAFF.

CDR3 nucleotides: TGTGCCTCGACGGGGGGTATAGGGGCGGCCGGGGAGCTGTTTTTT. This sequence encodes CASTGGIGAAGELFF. This chain uses TRBV30 with TRBJ2-2; 7 positions match TRBD2. The germline V gene encodes CDR1 GTSNPN and CDR2 SVGIG (reference sequence). With V trimmed by 7 bases and J by 6 bases, 14 bases remained unmatched. The CDR3 sequence is 15 residues long.

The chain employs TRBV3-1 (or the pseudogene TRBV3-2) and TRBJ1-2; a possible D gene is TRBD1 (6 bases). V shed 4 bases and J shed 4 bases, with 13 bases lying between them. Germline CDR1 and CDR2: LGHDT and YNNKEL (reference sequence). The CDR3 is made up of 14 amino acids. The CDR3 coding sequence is TGTGCCAGCAGCCTATTGGGGGCAACCTATGGCTACACCTTC. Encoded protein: CASSLLGATYGYTF.

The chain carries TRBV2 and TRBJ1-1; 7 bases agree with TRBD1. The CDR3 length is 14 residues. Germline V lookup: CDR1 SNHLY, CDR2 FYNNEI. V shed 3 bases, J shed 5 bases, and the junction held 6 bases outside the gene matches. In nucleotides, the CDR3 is TGTGCCAGCAGTGAGTCTCCAGGGGGGACTGAAGCTTTCTTT. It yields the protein CASSESPGGTEAFF. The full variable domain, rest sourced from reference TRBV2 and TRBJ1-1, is EPEVTQTPSHQVTQMGQEVILRCVPISNHLYFYWYRQILGQKVEFLVSFYNNEISEKSEIFDDQFSVERPDGSNFTLKIRSTKLEDSAMYFCASSESPGGTEAFFGQGTRLTVV.

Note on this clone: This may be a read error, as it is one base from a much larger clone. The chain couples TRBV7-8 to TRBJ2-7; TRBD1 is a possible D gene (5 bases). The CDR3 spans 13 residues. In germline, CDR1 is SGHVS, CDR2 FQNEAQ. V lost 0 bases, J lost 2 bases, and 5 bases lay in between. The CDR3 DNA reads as TGTGCCAGCAGCTTAGCGGGGCCCTACGAGCAGTACTTC. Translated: CASSLAGPYEQYF. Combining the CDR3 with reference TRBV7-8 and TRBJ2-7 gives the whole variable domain GAGVSQSPRYKVAKRGQDVALRCDPISGHVSLFWYQQALGQGPEFLTYFQNEAQLDKSGLPSDRFFAERPEGSVSTLKIQRTQQEDSAVYLCASSLAGPYEQYFGPGTRLTVT.

The CDR3 DNA sequence: TGTGCCAGTACCCGGACAGGGGAATCCAATCAGCCCCAGCATTTT. Translation gives CASTRTGESNQPQHF. V is TRBV19 and J is TRBJ1-5; TRBD1 matches 9 bases. V shed 7 bases and J 3 bases; nucleotides not matched to a gene: 7. Germline lookup yields CDR1 LNHDA and CDR2 SQIVND (reference sequence). There are 15 residues in the CDR3. Complete variable domain (other parts from reference TRBV19 and TRBJ1-5): DGGITQSPKYLFRKEGQNVTLSCEQNLNHDAMYWYRQDPGQGLRLIYYSQIVNDFQKGDIAEGYSVSREKKESFPLTVTSAQKNPTAFYLCASTRTGESNQPQHFGDGTRLSIL.

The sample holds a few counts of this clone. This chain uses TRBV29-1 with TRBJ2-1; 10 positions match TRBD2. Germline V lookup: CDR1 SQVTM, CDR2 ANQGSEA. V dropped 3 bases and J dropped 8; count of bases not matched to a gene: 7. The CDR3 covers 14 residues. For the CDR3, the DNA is TGCAGCGTTGATCGGGCTAGCGGGGGTGATGAGCAGTTCTTC. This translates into CSVDRASGGDEQFF.

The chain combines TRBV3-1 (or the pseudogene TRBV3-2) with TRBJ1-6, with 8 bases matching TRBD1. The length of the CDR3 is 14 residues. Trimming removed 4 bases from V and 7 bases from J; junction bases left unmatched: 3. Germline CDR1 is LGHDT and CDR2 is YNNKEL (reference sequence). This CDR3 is CASSRGQGNSPLHF. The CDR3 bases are TGTGCCAGCAGCCGAGGACAGGGAAATTCACCCCTCCACTTT.

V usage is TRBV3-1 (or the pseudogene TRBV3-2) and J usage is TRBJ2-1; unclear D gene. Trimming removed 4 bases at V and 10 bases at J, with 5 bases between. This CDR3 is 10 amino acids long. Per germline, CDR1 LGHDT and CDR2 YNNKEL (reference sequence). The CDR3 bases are TGTGCCAGCAGCCCCTCCGAGCAGTTCTTC. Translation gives CASSPSEQFF.

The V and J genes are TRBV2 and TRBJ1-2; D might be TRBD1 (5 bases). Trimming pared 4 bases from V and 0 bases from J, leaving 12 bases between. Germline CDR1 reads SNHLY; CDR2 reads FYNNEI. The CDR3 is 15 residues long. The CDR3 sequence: CASSADAGTNYGYTF. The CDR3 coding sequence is TGTGCCAGCAGTGCCGACGCAGGGACTAACTATGGCTACACCTTC.

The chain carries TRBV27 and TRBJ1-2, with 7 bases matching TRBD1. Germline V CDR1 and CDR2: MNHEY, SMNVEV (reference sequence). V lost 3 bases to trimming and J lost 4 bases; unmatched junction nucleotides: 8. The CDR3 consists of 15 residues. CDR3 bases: TGTGCCAGCAGTTTGGGCTCGACAGGGTCCTATGGCTACACCTTC. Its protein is CASSLGSTGSYGYTF.

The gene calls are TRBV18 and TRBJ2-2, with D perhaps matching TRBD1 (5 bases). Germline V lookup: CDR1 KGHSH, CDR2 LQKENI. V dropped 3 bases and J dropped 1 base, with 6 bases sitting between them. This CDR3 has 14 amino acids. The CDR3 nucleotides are TGTGCCAGCTCACCCGGACAGAACACCGGGGAGCTGTTTTTT. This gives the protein CASSPGQNTGELFF.

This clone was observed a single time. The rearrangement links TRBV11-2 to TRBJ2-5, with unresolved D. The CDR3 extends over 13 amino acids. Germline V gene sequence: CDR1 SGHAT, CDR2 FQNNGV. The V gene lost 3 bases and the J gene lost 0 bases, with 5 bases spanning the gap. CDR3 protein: CASSFQDQETQYF. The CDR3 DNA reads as TGTGCCAGCAGCTTTCAGGACCAAGAGACCCAGTACTTC.

The CDR3 sequence: CASSQGQGLAKNIQYF. CDR3 sequence (DNA): TGCGCCAGCAGCCAAGGACAGGGCCTAGCCAAAAACATTCAGTACTTC. V and J are TRBV4-3 and TRBJ2-4; 7 bases are shared with TRBD1. Germline V gene sequence: CDR1 LGHNA, CDR2 YSLEER. V trimming: 1 base; J trimming: 0 bases; junction bases outside the gene matches: 3. This CDR3 comprises 16 residues.

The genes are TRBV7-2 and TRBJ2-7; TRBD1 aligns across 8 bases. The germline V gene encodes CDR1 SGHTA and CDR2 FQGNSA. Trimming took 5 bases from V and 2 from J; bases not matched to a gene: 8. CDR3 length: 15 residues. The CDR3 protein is CASSPSGTGTYEQYF. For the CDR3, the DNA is TGTGCCAGCAGCCCCTCCGGGACAGGTACCTACGAGCAGTACTTC.

The CDR3 loop is CASSPGQGAVNSPLHF. CDR3 sequence (DNA): TGTGCCAGCAGCCCCGGACAGGGGGCGGTAAATTCACCCCTCCACTTT. V usage is TRBV7-2 and J usage is TRBJ1-6; 11 bases are a match to TRBD1. This CDR3 region has 16 residues. V shed 5 bases and J 7 bases; nucleotides not matched to a gene: 7. Per germline, CDR1 SGHTA and CDR2 FQGNSA.

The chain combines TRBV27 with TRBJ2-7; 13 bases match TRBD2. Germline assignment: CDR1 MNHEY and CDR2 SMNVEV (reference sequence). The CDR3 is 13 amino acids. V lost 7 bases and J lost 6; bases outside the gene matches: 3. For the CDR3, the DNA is TGTGCCAGCAAACTAGCGGGAGGGCTCGAGCAGTACTTC. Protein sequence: CASKLAGGLEQYF.